This T cell receptor beta chain is drawn from a study of blood T cell repertoires in COVID-19. The ends were cut back, 3 bases at V and 6 bases at J, with 16 bases in the middle. Germline lookup yields CDR1 SGHKS and CDR2 YYEKEE (reference sequence). The CDR3 is 14 residues long. Data came from immunoSEQ multiplex PCR; TCRdb stores just in-frame clones and leaves some out. The sample has some 180,000 clones, roughly 80% seen once. Source material: peripheral blood. This chain connects TRBV5-5 to TRBJ2-7; a possible D gene is TRBD2 (7 bases). The receptor was derived from a woman aged 35 to 49 with COVID-19, enrolled during active disease. The CDR3 is CASSWEGVPPEQYV. The CDR3 nucleotides read TGTGCCAGCAGCTGGGAGGGGGTTCCCCCCGAGCAGTACGTC.